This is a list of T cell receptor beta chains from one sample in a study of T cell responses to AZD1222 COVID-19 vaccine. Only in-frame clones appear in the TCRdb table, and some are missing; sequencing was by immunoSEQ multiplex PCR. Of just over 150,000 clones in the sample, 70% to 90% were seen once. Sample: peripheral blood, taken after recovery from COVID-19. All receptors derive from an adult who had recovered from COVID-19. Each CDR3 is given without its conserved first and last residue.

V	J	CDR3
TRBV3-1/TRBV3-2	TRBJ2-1	ASSLAPRGNEQF
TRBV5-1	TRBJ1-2	ASSLAGSDGYT
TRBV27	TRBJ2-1	ASSPGLANYNEQF
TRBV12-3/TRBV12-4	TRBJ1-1	ASSRTGTAEAF
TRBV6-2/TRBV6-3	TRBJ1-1	ASSYSRPGQGYLDTEAF
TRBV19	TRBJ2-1	ASRTPSEAYNEQF
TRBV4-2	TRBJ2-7	ASSPPGSGGSYEQY
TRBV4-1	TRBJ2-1	ASSGAGGNEQF
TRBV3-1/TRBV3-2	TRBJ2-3	ASSQGGAGTDTQY
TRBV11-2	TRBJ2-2	ASSLDRGNTGELF
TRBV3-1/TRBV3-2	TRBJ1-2	ASSRGAVGGYT
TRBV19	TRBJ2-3	ASSLRLGGTDTQY
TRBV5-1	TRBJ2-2	ASSPGREGELF
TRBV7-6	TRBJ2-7	ASSPRDGTYEQY
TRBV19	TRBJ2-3	ASSIGPSSTDTQY
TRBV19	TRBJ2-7	ASTGGYEQY
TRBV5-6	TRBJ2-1	ASSWGQMFYNEQF
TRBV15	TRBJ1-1	ATVRDVNTEAF
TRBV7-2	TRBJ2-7	ASSSDRGSPAEQY
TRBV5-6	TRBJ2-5	ASSPGTGRETQY
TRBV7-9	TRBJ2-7	ASSLMGRGPYEQY
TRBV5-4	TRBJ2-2	ASSRRLGHSTGELF
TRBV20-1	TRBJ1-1	SAREYTEAF
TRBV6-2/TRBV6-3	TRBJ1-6	ASSYSGQGRNSPLH
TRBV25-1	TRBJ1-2	ASSGGMGGYT
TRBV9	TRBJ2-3	ASSFEASTDTQY
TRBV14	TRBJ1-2	ASSPGQNYGYT
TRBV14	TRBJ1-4	ASRGGFGTPEKLF
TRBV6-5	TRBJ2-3	ASNNDRAQQDTQY
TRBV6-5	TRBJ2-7	GGGLVEQY
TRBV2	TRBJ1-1	ASSPRVKLRGAF
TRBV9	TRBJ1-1	ASSVSFWEGSDTEAF
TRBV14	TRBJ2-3	ASSQGTGLRRGTQY
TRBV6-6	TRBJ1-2	ASSQRSDGGYT
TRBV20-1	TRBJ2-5	SASTKQETQY
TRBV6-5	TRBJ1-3	ASSYSEGAKGNTIY
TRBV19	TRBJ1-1	ASSRYGGTEAF
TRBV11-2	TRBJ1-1	ASSSGQVLNTEAF
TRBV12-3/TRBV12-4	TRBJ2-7	ASRDRLSYEQY
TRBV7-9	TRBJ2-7	ASSQGPPGEQY
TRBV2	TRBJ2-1	ASTREEGNEQF
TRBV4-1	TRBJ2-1	ASSQDAAGANYNEQF
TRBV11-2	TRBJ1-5	ASSLDRDLQH
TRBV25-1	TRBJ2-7	ASSELQRTGVKCEQY
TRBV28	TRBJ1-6	ASSRQGQVTLH
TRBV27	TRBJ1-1	ASSLQGGPEAF